This entry describes one T cell receptor (beta chain). The sample belongs to a study of TIL therapy for anti-PD-1-resistant metastatic lung cancer. Across the whole study: Median patient age was about 55, ranging roughly 38-75 years. Tumors carried a median about 1.5 non-synonymous mutations per megabase. Most patients had lung adenocarcinoma.

This CDR3 is 15 amino acids long. CDR1 is SNHLY and CDR2 is FYNNEI in the germline V gene. V shed 6 bases and J shed 5 bases, with 19 bases lying between them. The libraries were made with immunoSEQ v3. Generated by immunoSEQ multiplex PCR, the TCRdb table keeps only in-frame clones and is missing some. The sample has more than 12,000 clones, more than 70% seen once. Time point: pre-treatment sample, taken before nivolumab and TIL therapy. Adults with stage 4 NSCLC were enrolled in a phase I trial. The clonotype comes from a person aged 25-85 years with non-small cell lung cancer. This specimen consisted of blood, obtained at baseline. V and J are TRBV2 and TRBJ2-5; D is ambiguous. The DNA for the CDR3 is TGTGCCAGCAGAAAAGGGTCGGGTTCTTGGGAGACCCAGTACTTC. It is translated as CASRKGSGSWETQYF.